This record looks at one T cell receptor beta chain sequence and its context. Its target is not known. The entry originates in a study of cytomegalovirus exposure and HLA in healthy donors. Overall study: The Caucasian-associated ancestry cluster contained about 80% of the approximately 400 genotyped donors.

The V gene's germline CDR1 is SGDLS and CDR2 YYNGEE. This CDR3 region has 12 residues. The ends were cut back, 3 bases at V and 1 base at J, with 4 bases in the middle. A multiplex PCR was run with 60 Vbeta primers and 13 Jbeta primers. As processed by the authors: Per a later analysis, the number of unique TCR beta chains was around 80 million, of which 9 million to 14 million were shared. The protocol was immunoSEQ multiplex PCR, while the TCRdb copy is restricted to in-frame clones and leaves out a portion. Clone size and the V and J calls come from that table; the DNA yielded D and trimming. The top ten clones hold more than 20% of a sample with about 94,000 clones, 70% to 80% of them seen once. Study-level findings and limits: In an earlier analysis, productive rearrangement rates for most beta V segments clustered near 87% or 30%.

This TCR was recovered from a man between 25 and 39 years old in good health and CMV-seropositive. Sequenced input: PBMCs. V is TRBV9 and J is TRBJ1-1; D gene ambiguous. CDR3 protein: CASSEANTEAFF. The CDR3 DNA sequence: TGTGCCAGCAGCGAAGCGAACACTGAAGCTTTCTTT.